Following are 7 T cell receptor beta chains from one sample sequenced in a study of CD8+ T cells in alopecia areata. RNA was isolated and reverse transcribed to cDNA, the sequencing template. The assay was immunoSEQ multiplex PCR, and TCRdb's table has in-frame clones only and misses some. The profile shows around 190,000 clones, roughly three fifths of them singletons. Specimen: CD8+ T cells sorted from blood. These receptors all stem from a human donor in good health.

This CDR3 reads CAWSFGVSYNEQFF. CDR3 nucleotides: TGTGCCTGGAGTTTCGGGGTTTCCTACAATGAGCAGTTCTTC. This chain uses TRBV30 with TRBJ2-1, with D tentatively TRBD2 (5 bases). Germline-derived CDR1 and CDR2 are GTSNPN and SVGIG (reference sequence). V was cut by 2 bases and J by 1 base, with 9 bases left in between. The CDR3 contains 14 residues.

This clone has only a few counts. The rearrangement uses TRBV2 and TRBJ1-5, with D possibly matching TRBD1 (5 bases). CDR1 is SNHLY, CDR2 FYNNEI, per germline. The V gene lost 5 bases and the J gene lost 5 bases, with 16 bases spanning the gap. This CDR3 has 15 residues. CDR3 region: CASSPGSGIDQPQHF. The DNA of the CDR3 is TGTGCCAGCAGTCCAGGGTCTGGAATAGATCAGCCCCAGCATTTT.

This clone was seen a few times. The chain carries TRBV4-1 and TRBJ1-1; D may be TRBD1 (5 bases). The CDR3 is made up of 16 amino acids. Germline V lookup: CDR1 MGHRA, CDR2 YSYEKL. Trimming left V 4 bases short and J 5 bases short, with 20 bases between. The DNA of the CDR3 is TGCGCCAGCAGCCCCGAGTGGGGCCTCCCCAGTACTGAAGCTTTCTTT. This encodes CASSPEWGLPSTEAFF.

The V gene is TRBV19, the J gene TRBJ2-5, with no clear D. The CDR3 is 13 amino acids. The germline CDR1 and CDR2 sequences are LNHDA and SQIVND (reference sequence). The germline V and J ends were trimmed by 3 bases and 5 bases, with 10 bases remaining between them. CDR3: CASSIAQWETQYF. In DNA form, the CDR3 reads TGTGCCAGTAGTATTGCCCAGTGGGAGACCCAGTACTTC.

As for this clone: The sample has other DNA sequences that encode this CDR3 too. This chain uses TRBV27 with TRBJ1-5; the D is unclear. V gave up 2 bases and J gave up 6 bases, with 5 bases separating them. Germline V gene lookup returns CDR1 MNHEY and CDR2 SMNVEV (reference sequence). The CDR3 has 12 residues. The CDR3 bases are TGTGCCAGCAGTTTAGGCGGTCAGCCCCAGCATTTT. Protein product: CASSLGGQPQHF.

This clone was counted between two and nine times. The V call is TRBV29-1, the J call TRBJ2-4; D not certain. V was pared by 2 bases and J by 9 bases, with 8 bases between. The CDR3 loop spans 11 amino acids. The germline V gene has CDR1 SQVTM and CDR2 ANQGSEA. The CDR3 protein is CSVEWQRIQYF. For the CDR3, the DNA is TGCAGCGTTGAATGGCAGCGCATTCAGTACTTC.

The chain uses TRBV9 and TRBJ2-1; D perhaps matches TRBD1 (6 bases). In germline, CDR1 is SGDLS, CDR2 YYNGEE. The CDR3 loop spans 15 amino acids. Trimming shortened V by 4 bases and J by 4 bases, and 15 bases separated the two germline ends. The CDR3 DNA sequence: TGTGCCAGCAGCCCTAGACAGGACCTTTACAATGAGCAGTTCTTC. It is translated as CASSPRQDLYNEQFF.